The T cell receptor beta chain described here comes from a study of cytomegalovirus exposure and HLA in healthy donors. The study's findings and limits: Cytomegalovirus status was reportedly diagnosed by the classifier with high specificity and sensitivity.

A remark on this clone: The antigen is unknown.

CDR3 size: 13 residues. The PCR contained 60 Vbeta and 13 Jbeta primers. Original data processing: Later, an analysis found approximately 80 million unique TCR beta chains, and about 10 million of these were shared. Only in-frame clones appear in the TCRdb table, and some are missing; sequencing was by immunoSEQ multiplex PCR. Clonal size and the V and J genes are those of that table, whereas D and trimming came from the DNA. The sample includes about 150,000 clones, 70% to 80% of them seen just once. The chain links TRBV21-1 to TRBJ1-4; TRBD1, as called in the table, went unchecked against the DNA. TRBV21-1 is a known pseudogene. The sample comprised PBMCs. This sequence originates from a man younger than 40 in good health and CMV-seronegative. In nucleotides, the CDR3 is TGTGCCAGCAGCAAGGTATGGCCGGAAAAACTGTTTTTT. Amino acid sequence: CASSKVWPEKLFF.